The source of this TCR beta chain is a study of identical twins. Overall study findings and caveats: Diverse VJ usage suggested most zero-insertion clonotypes were not invariant T cells. Cord blood's abundant beta clonotypes had fewer insertions, unlike memory repertoires.

Template switching supplied a universal primer site; unique molecular identifiers were carried on the cDNA. TCRdb called the 5' RACE reads again in MiXCR, with one record for every CDR3 protein. The table lists around 650,000 distinct CDR3 sequences, just over 7% of them singletons, with roughly 1.6% in the top ten. Regarding this clonotype: Its antigen is unidentified.

This CDR3 is 15 amino acids long. The trim removed 5 bases at V and 4 bases at J, leaving 6 bases unmatched. Germline V lookup: CDR1 SGHVS, CDR2 FNYEAQ. This sample also appeared in a second study, on yellow fever vaccine responses in identical twins. That source notes: Twins' vaccine T cell responses were reported to seem partly convergent and partly personalized.

The sequence derives from a woman aged 18-35 years in good health. Sequenced sample: PBMCs. The chain has TRBV7-6 and TRBJ2-1, with 9 bases fitting TRBD1. The CDR3 here is CASSAGQGRYNEQFF. CDR3 coding DNA: TGTGCCAGCAGCGCAGGACAGGGGCGTTACAATGAGCAGTTCTTC.